Each of the 25 T cell receptor beta chains below was sequenced from the same sample in a study of shared clonotypes between healthy human individuals. Naive CD8 cells lacked CD45RO and underwent positive selection for CCR7, leaving out terminally differentiated effector memory CD45RA+ cells. Using immunoSEQ multiplex PCR, the repertoire was profiled, and TCRdb retains in-frame clones only, with some absent. The sample lists around 1.9 million clones, over 85% occurring once. Sequenced input: naive CD8+ T cells from PBMCs. Receptor source: a man younger than 35 in good health. Some clones in this sample may be carry-over from other donors' samples.

The rearrangement joins TRBV27 to TRBJ2-2; the match to TRBD2 covers 13 bases. Trimming took 8 bases from V and 4 from J; bases not matched to a gene: 19. The CDR3 is 20 amino acids. Looked up from germline, CDR1 is MNHEY and CDR2 is SMNVEV (reference sequence). The chain's CDR3 is CASGFQLAGGPDLSTGELFF. The CDR3 nucleotides read TGTGCCAGCGGGTTTCAACTAGCGGGAGGGCCGGATCTAAGCACCGGGGAGCTGTTTTTT.

V gene TRBV9 combines with J gene TRBJ2-1, with 15 bases aligning to TRBD2. V was pared by 3 bases and J by 5 bases, with 6 bases of the junction left unmatched. The V gene's germline CDR1 is SGDLS and CDR2 YYNGEE. The CDR3 runs to 17 residues. CDR3 protein: CASSDGLAGGAHNEQFF. CDR3 bases: TGTGCCAGCAGCGATGGACTAGCGGGAGGGGCCCACAATGAGCAGTTCTTC. Full variable domain (outside the CDR3, taken from reference TRBV9 and TRBJ2-1): DSGVTQTPKHLITATGQRVTLRCSPRSGDLSVYWYQQSLDQGLQFLIQYYNGEERAKGNILERFSAQQFPDLHSELNLSSLELGDSALYFCASSDGLAGGAHNEQFFGPGTRLTVL.

The chain is built from TRBV27 and TRBJ2-7; 13 bases are a match to TRBD2. Germline trimming cut 2 bases from V and 2 bases from J; bases unmatched to any gene: 6. Germline assignment: CDR1 MNHEY and CDR2 SMNVEV (reference sequence). There are 17 residues in the CDR3. The CDR3 region is CASSLIKLAGGPYEQYF. CDR3 DNA: TGTGCCAGCAGTTTAATCAAACTAGCGGGAGGGCCCTACGAGCAGTACTTC.

The V call is TRBV19, the J call TRBJ1-1; D is uncertain. The germline gives CDR1 LNHDA, CDR2 SQIVND (reference sequence). V was trimmed by 1 base and J by 8 bases, leaving 8 bases between them. This CDR3 region has 12 residues. The CDR3 loop is CASSIVGLEAFF. For the CDR3, the DNA is TGTGCCAGTAGTATAGTAGGTCTAGAAGCTTTCTTT.

The chain employs TRBV28 and TRBJ1-2; D is uncertain. The V end lost 4 bases, the J end lost 4 bases, and 13 bases lay between the germline ends. This CDR3 comprises 14 residues. Per the germline V gene, CDR1 is MDHEN and CDR2 is SYDVKM. In DNA, the CDR3 is TGTGCCAGCAGTTCCCGATCCGACCGCTATGGCTACACCTTC. Protein product: CASSSRSDRYGYTF.

The rearrangement links TRBV5-1 to TRBJ2-2; 12 bases match TRBD2. The V and J ends lost 3 bases and 1 base, in that order; junction bases with no gene match: 7. CDR3 size: 18 residues. Per the germline V gene, CDR1 is SGHRS and CDR2 is YFSETQ. CDR3 DNA sequence: TGCGCCAGCAGCTCCACCTTGACTAGCGGGAGGAACACCGGGGAGCTGTTTTTT. Translated: CASSSTLTSGRNTGELFF.

The chain combines TRBV30 with TRBJ2-4; unclear D gene. Between the trimmed V and J ends, which lost 7 bases and 0 bases, there was a span of 7 bases. Germline CDR1 and CDR2: GTSNPN and SVGIG (reference sequence). The CDR3 loop spans 12 amino acids. The CDR3 loop is CAFLVAKNIQYF. CDR3 sequence (DNA): TGTGCCTTTTTAGTAGCCAAAAACATTCAGTACTTC.

The V and J genes are TRBV15 and TRBJ2-7; 7 nucleotides agree with TRBD1. CDR1 is LNHNV and CDR2 is YYDKDF in the germline V gene (reference sequence). The CDR3 sequence is 12 residues long. The V segment lost 8 bases and the J segment 4 bases; nucleotides outside the gene matches: 5. CDR3 in DNA: TGTGCCACCGGACAGGCCTCTTACGAGCAGTACTTC. As protein: CATGQASYEQYF.

This chain uses TRBV19 with TRBJ1-5; D may be TRBD1 (5 bases). Per the germline V gene, CDR1 is LNHDA and CDR2 is SQIVND (reference sequence). The ends were cut back, 6 bases at V and 7 bases at J, with 19 bases in the middle. This CDR3 has 15 residues. CDR3 DNA sequence: TGTGCCAGTAGGCCCCGCGAGGGGCCCCACCAGCCCCAGCATTTT. Translated, it gives CASRPREGPHQPQHF.

There are a few counts of this clone. This chain joins TRBV6-5 and TRBJ1-1; the D gene is possibly TRBD1 (5 bases). The V end was cut by 5 bases, the J end by 2 bases, with 15 bases between. Looked up from germline, CDR1 is MNHEY and CDR2 is SVGAGI. This CDR3 spans 15 amino acids. The CDR3 nucleotides read TGTGCCAGCAGTCCCGACAGAATGGGAAACACTGAAGCTTTCTTT. This gives the protein CASSPDRMGNTEAFF.

The genes are TRBV7-3 and TRBJ2-7; TRBD2 aligns across 7 bases. J gave up 4 bases and V 3 bases, and 3 bases lay outside the gene matches. The CDR3 is made up of 13 amino acids. The germline V gene encodes CDR1 SGHTA and CDR2 FQGTGA. CDR3 DNA: TGTGCCAGCAGCTTGGGGACTACATACGAGCAGTACTTC. This sequence encodes CASSLGTTYEQYF.

The CDR3 loop reads CASGWGTATYEQYF. The CDR3 region has the DNA TGCGCCAGCGGGTGGGGGACAGCGACCTACGAGCAGTACTTC. The V and J genes are TRBV5-1 and TRBJ2-7; 7 nucleotides align to TRBD1. Germline lookup yields CDR1 SGHRS and CDR2 YFSETQ. The CDR3 sequence is 14 residues long. Trimming took 7 bases from V and 2 from J; bases not matched to a gene: 9.

The count of this clone is one. V gene TRBV2 combines with J gene TRBJ2-3; D remains unclear. Trimming stripped 4 bases from V and 0 bases from J, with 8 bases between. The germline V gene encodes CDR1 SNHLY and CDR2 FYNNEI. There are 14 residues in the CDR3. In DNA form, the CDR3 reads TGTGCCAGCAGTGTTCCAGATAGCACAGATACGCAGTATTTT. This encodes CASSVPDSTDTQYF.

J is TRBJ1-5 and V is TRBV9; possibly TRBD1 for D (6 bases). V lost 0 bases to trimming and J lost 5 bases, with 12 bases between them. CDR3 length: 15 residues. Germline V gene lookup returns CDR1 SGDLS and CDR2 YYNGEE. The CDR3 DNA follows: TGTGCCAGCAGCGTAGAGGGGGGGCTAGATCAGCCCCAGCATTTT. Amino acids: CASSVEGGLDQPQHF.

This chain uses TRBV27 with TRBJ1-4; 7 positions agree with TRBD1. The CDR3 has 14 residues. J lost 7 bases, V lost 4 bases, and 6 bases had no gene match. Germline CDR1 MNHEY, CDR2 SMNVEV (reference sequence). The chain's CDR3 is CASSSTGLREKLFF. CDR3 nucleotide sequence: TGTGCCAGCAGTTCGACAGGGCTGCGTGAAAAACTGTTTTTT. Looking up the rest from reference TRBV27 and TRBJ1-4 gives the full variable domain: EAQVTQNPRYLITVTGKKLTVTCSQNMNHEYMSWYRQDPGLGLRQIYYSMNVEVTDKGDVPEGYKVSRKEKRNFPLILESPSPNQTSLYFCASSSTGLREKLFFGSGTQLSVL.

V usage is TRBV10-3 and J usage is TRBJ2-7, with 9 bases lining up with TRBD2. Germline CDR1 and CDR2: ENHRY and SYGVKD. The V segment lost 2 bases and the J segment 5 bases; nucleotides outside the gene matches: 7. The CDR3 sequence is 15 residues long. For the CDR3, the DNA is TGTGCCATCAGTGAGCTAGCGGGAAACGGAGACGAGCAGTACTTC. Translating gives CAISELAGNGDEQYF.

This clone has only one observation. This chain joins TRBV27 and TRBJ1-2; no firm D call. The CDR3 totals 14 residues. V gave up 0 bases and J gave up 8 bases, with 13 bases separating them. Germline V CDR1 and CDR2: MNHEY, SMNVEV (reference sequence). Here the CDR3 reads CASSLSIRSRGYTF. Here the CDR3 DNA reads TGTGCCAGCAGTTTATCGATCCGGTCGCGGGGCTACACCTTC.

The genes are TRBV9 and TRBJ2-2; TRBD2 might be the D (5 bases). The CDR3 is made up of 16 amino acids. Deletions cut 2 bases from V and 3 bases from J, with 14 bases between. CDR1 is SGDLS and CDR2 is YYNGEE in the germline V gene. DNA of the CDR3: TGTGCCAGCAGCGTCTCGAGAAAGAGGGACACCGGGGAGCTGTTTTTT. Its translation is CASSVSRKRDTGELFF.

The V call is TRBV27, the J call TRBJ2-3, with a weak D call TRBD2 (7 bases). CDR1 is MNHEY and CDR2 is SMNVEV in the germline V gene (reference sequence). The CDR3 extends over 15 amino acids. V gave up 5 bases and J gave up 3 bases, with 15 bases separating them. CDR3 in DNA: TGTGCCAGCAGTCAGGGGAGGGGGATTACAGATACGCAGTATTTT. Encoded protein: CASSQGRGITDTQYF.

This clone was picked up one time. The rearrangement joins TRBV5-1 to TRBJ2-1; D not resolved. With 7 bases removed from V and 0 bases from J, the gap between germline ends came to 8 bases. Looked up from germline, CDR1 is SGHRS and CDR2 is YFSETQ. The CDR3 contains 13 residues. The CDR3 region is CASLGSSYNEQFF. The CDR3 coding sequence is TGCGCCAGCCTAGGAAGCTCCTACAATGAGCAGTTCTTC.

The rearrangement uses TRBV9 and TRBJ2-7, with 8 bases lining up with TRBD2. V dropped 0 bases and J dropped 2; count of bases not matched to a gene: 4. CDR1 is SGDLS and CDR2 is YYNGEE in the germline V gene. This CDR3 region has 15 residues. The CDR3, as DNA: TGTGCCAGCAGCGTAGCTTCGGGACTAGCCTACGAGCAGTACTTC. Its translation is CASSVASGLAYEQYF.

The V and J genes are TRBV27 and TRBJ1-5, with D possibly being TRBD1 (6 bases). Germline CDR1 reads MNHEY; CDR2 reads SMNVEV (reference sequence). The CDR3 spans 14 residues. V was shortened by 2 bases and J by 6 bases, with 11 bases between the two germline ends. The CDR3 is CASSLGSGAQPQHF. CDR3 DNA sequence: TGTGCCAGCAGTTTAGGGTCAGGGGCTCAGCCCCAGCATTTT.

The chain combines TRBV5-6 with TRBJ2-1, with TRBD1 identical over 7 bases. This CDR3 has 13 amino acids. V dropped 4 bases and J dropped 8; count of bases not matched to a gene: 6. The V gene's germline CDR1 is SGHDT and CDR2 YYEEEE. The CDR3 DNA sequence: TGTGCCAGCAGCCCGGGGCAGGGGGATGAGCAGTTCTTC. Amino acids: CASSPGQGDEQFF.

The gene calls are TRBV7-9 and TRBJ2-7; 10 bases are shared with TRBD2. With V trimmed by 5 bases and J by 4 bases, 11 bases remained unmatched. CDR1 is SEHNR and CDR2 is FQNEAQ in the germline V gene (reference sequence). This CDR3 spans 16 amino acids. Here the CDR3 DNA reads TGTGCCAGCAGCAAAGTAGCGGGAGGCCCTTTTTACGAGCAGTACTTC. Encoded protein: CASSKVAGGPFYEQYF.

This rearrangement joins TRBV4-3 to TRBJ2-5; the match to TRBD1 covers 10 bases. CDR1 is LGHNA and CDR2 is YSLEER in the germline V gene. CDR3 length: 16 amino acids. The V segment lost 2 bases and the J segment 5 bases; nucleotides outside the gene matches: 8. CDR3 bases: TGCGCCAGCAGCCAAACGACAGGGGGCAGATTGGAGACCCAGTACTTC. Translated, it gives CASSQTTGGRLETQYF.